This T cell receptor beta chain emerged from a study of regulatory T cells in long-lasting Graves disease. Whole-study results and caveats: Whereas nearly 1,000 public clonotypes were shared by new patients, persistent patients shared more, at some 2,900.

The V gene's germline CDR1 is SGDLS and CDR2 YYNGEE. This CDR3 spans 14 amino acids. Trimming removed 0 bases from V and 7 bases from J, with 11 bases in between. Time point reported: newly diagnosed GD, antithyroid drugs for less than 3 months. Generation of the TCR library employed RNA extracted from PBMCs. The guidelines of the American Thyroid Association were the basis for diagnosing Graves' disease. According to the study, TCR beta libraries were built with iRepertoire HTBI primers and CDR3-region Arm-PCR. One entry per CDR3 protein, called by TCRdb with MiXCR from the multiplex PCR reads. Here the sample spans about 620,000 distinct CDR3 sequences, roughly 15% being singletons. Concerning this clonotype: Its antigen is not identified.

These sequences were also reported in another study, on T cells in Graves' hyperthyroidism and ophthalmopathy. That work adds: Onset of ophthalmopathy came a median approximately 6.5 months after the model predicted it.

The chain combines TRBV9 with TRBJ1-5; D remains unclear. This clonotype was obtained from a woman in her twenties or thirties with Graves disease. The starting material was peripheral blood mononuclear cells (PBMCs), obtained at new diagnosis, from a patient treated with antithyroid drugs. This CDR3 reads CASSVGGGNQPQHF. In DNA form, the CDR3 reads TGTGCCAGCAGCGTAGGCGGAGGGAACCAGCCCCAGCATTTT.